The clone carrying this T cell receptor (beta chain) was recorded a few times. The antigen remains undetermined. TCRdb's table, derived via immunoSEQ multiplex PCR, lists solely in-frame clones and lacks some. The repertoire includes about 1,700 clones, more than 75% of them detected once, and 3.5% to 5% sits in the top ten. The time point here: inflamed ileum from the surgical specimen. This sample was taken from a study of T cell repertoires in ileal Crohn's disease. In the study overall: Biopsies of inflamed ileum from the surgical specimen form M0 samples. The study's findings and limits: Sorted CD8 T cells held more high-frequency clones than CD4.

V lost 7 bases, J lost 0 bases, and 4 bases lay in between. There are 13 residues in the CDR3. In germline, CDR1 is SNHLY, CDR2 FYNNEI. This clonotype was obtained from an adult with Crohn's disease. Sequenced sample: ileal tissue. The rearrangement uses TRBV2 and TRBJ1-6; D is undetermined. The DNA for the CDR3 is TGTGCCAGCAAGGGCTCCTATAATTCACCCCTCCACTTT. Translated: CASKGSYNSPLHF.